This TCR beta chain was identified during a study of T-cell reconstitution after alpha-beta-depleted transplantation in children. Study-wide points: At the one-year point after transplant, T-cell counts and TCRbeta diversity were found to come mostly from T cells that had been newly produced. Some patients' high day-60 TCRbeta diversity was attributed to recipient cells surviving conditioning. After transplant, at about two months, alpha-beta T cells were reportedly derived from several hundred expanded graft clones.

Concerning this clonotype itself: Its antigen is unknown.

The CDR3 contains 14 residues. Trimming left V 4 bases short and J 5 bases short, with 14 bases between. CDR1 and CDR2 from the germline V gene are SEHNR and FQNEAQ (reference sequence). Molecular barcoding with unique molecular identifiers was used for the TCRbeta library. TCRdb reprocessed the PCR reads via MiXCR and lists one record per CDR3 protein. The sample comprises hundreds of thousands of distinct CDR3 sequences, about a sixth of which are singletons, and less than 30% rests with the top ten. The chain combines TRBV7-9 with TRBJ1-1; no clear D gene. The input for sequencing was PBMCs, mostly from graft donor cells, taken 360 days after TCRalphabeta/CD19-depleted stem cell transplant. The TCR was taken from a boy under two years old who had a stem cell transplant for Wiskott-Aldrich syndrome, so the T cells may come from the graft donor. Here the CDR3 DNA reads TGTGCCAGCAGCTCCGCGATCTCAGCGACTGAAGCTTTCTTT. This codes for CASSSAISATEAFF.